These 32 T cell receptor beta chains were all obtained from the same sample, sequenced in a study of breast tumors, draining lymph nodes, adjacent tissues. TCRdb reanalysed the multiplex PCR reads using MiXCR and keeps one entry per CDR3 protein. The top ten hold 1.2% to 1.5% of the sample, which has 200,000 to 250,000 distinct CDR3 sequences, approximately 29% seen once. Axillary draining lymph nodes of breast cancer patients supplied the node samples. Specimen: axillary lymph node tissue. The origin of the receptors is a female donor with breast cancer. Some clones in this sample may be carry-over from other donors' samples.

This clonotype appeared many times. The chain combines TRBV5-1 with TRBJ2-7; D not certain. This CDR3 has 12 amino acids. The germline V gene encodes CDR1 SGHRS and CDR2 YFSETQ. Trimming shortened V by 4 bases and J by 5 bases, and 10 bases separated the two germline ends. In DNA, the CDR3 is TGCGCCAGCAGCGTGAGTACTGACGAGCAGTACTTC. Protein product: CASSVSTDEQYF.

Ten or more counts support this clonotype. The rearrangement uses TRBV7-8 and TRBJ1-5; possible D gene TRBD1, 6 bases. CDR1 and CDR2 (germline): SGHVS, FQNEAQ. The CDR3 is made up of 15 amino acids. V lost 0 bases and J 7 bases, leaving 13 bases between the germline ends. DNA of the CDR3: TGTGCCAGCAGCTTAGCTCAGACAGGCAGGCAGCCCCAGCATTTT. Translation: CASSLAQTGRQPQHF.

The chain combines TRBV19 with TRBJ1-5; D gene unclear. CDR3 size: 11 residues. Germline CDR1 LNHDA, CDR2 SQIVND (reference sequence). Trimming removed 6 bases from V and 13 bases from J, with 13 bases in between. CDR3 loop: CASRVEPGQHF. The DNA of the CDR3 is TGTGCCAGTAGAGTAGAACCGGGACAGCATTTT.

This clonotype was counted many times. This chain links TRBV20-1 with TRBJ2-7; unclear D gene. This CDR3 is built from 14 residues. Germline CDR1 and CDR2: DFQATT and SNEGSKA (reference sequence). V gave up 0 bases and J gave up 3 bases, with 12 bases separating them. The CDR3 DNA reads TGCAGTGCTAGAGAAGGTCGACGCGGCTACGAGCAGTACTTC. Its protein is CSAREGRRGYEQYF.

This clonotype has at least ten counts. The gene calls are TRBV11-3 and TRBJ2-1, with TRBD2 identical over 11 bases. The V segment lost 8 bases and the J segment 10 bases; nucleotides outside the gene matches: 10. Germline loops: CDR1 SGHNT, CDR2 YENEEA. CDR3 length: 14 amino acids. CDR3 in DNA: TGTGCCAGCGGCAAACTAGCGGGAGCAATCGAGCAGTTCTTC. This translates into CASGKLAGAIEQFF.

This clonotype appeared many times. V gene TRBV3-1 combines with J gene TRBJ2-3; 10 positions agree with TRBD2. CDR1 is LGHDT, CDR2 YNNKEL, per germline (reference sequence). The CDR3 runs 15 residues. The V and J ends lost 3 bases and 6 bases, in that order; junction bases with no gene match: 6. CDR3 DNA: TGTGCCAGCAGCCATGCTAGCGGGAGAGGGGATACGCAGTATTTT. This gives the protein CASSHASGRGDTQYF.

This chain's CDR3 is CSAREGREKLFF. The CDR3 bases are TGCAGTGCTAGAGAGGGCCGTGAAAAACTGTTTTTT. The V call is TRBV20-1, the J call TRBJ1-4; D ambiguous. The CDR3 extends over 12 amino acids. Trimming left V 0 bases short and J 7 bases short, with 6 bases between. Germline CDR1 reads DFQATT; CDR2 reads SNEGSKA (reference sequence).

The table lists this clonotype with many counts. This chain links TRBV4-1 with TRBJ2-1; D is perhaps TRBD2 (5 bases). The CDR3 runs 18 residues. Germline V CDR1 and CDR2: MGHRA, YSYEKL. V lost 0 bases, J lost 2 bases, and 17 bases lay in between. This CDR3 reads CASSQEVEGLTAYNEQFF. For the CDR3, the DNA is TGCGCCAGCAGCCAAGAGGTCGAAGGACTGACCGCCTACAATGAGCAGTTCTTC.

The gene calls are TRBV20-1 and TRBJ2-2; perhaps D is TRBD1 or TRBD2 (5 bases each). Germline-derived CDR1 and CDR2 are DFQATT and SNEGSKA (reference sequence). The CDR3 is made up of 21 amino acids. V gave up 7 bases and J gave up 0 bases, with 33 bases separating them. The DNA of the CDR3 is TGCAGTGGGGCCTCGAGCGCATGGGGGACCCAGGGCTGTGCGAACACCGGGGAGCTGTTTTTT. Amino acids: CSGASSAWGTQGCANTGELFF.

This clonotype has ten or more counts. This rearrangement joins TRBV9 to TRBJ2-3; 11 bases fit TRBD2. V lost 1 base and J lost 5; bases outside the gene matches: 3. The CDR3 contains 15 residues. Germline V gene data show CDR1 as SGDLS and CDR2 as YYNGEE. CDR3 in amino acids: CASSVSSGRQDTQYF. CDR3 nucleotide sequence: TGTGCCAGCAGCGTATCTAGCGGGAGGCAAGATACGCAGTATTTT.

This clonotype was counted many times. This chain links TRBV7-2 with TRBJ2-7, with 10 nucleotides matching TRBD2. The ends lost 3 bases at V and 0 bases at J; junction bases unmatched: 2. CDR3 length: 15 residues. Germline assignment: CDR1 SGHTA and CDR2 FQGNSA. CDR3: CASSLSSGSSYEQYF. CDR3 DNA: TGTGCCAGCAGCTTGTCTAGCGGGAGCTCCTACGAGCAGTACTTC.

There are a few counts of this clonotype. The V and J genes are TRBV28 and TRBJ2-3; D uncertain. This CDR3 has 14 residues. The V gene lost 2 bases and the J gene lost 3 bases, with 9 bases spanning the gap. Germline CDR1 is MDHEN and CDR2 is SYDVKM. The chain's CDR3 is CASSLRVPTDTQYF. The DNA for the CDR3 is TGTGCCAGCAGTTTACGGGTTCCGACAGATACGCAGTATTTT.

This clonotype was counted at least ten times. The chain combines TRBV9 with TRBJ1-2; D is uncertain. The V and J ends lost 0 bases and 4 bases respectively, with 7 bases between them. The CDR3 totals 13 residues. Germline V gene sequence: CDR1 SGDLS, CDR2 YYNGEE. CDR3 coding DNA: TGTGCCAGCAGCGTAGAACGTAGCTATGGCTACACCTTC. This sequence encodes CASSVERSYGYTF.

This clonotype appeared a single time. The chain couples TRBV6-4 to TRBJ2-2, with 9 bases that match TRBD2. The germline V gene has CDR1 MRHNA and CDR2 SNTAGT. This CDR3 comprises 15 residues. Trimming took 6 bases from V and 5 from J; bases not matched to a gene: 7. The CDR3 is CASSLAGYGTGELFF. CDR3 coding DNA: TGTGCCAGCAGCCTAGCGGGATACGGAACCGGGGAGCTGTTTTTT.

CDR3 region: CARKLAGVSADTQYF. CDR3 nucleotides: TGTGCCAGGAAACTAGCGGGAGTTTCGGCAGATACGCAGTATTTT. The genes are TRBV19 and TRBJ2-3; 11 bases are shared with TRBD2. Germline V lookup: CDR1 LNHDA, CDR2 SQIVND (reference sequence). CDR3 length equals 15 residues. V lost 9 bases to trimming and J lost 4 bases; unmatched junction nucleotides: 9.

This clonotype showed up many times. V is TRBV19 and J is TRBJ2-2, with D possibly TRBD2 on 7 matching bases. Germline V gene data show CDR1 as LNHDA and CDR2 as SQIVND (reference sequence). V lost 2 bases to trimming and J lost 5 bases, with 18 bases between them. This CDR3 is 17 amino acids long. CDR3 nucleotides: TGTGCCAGTAGTATAAGGGGGGGGGGGCGAAGGACCGGGGAGCTGTTTTTT. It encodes CASSIRGGGRRTGELFF.

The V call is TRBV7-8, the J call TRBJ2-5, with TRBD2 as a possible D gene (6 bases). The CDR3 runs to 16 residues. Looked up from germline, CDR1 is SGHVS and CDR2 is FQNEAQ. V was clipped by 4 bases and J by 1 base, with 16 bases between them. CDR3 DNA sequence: TGTGCCAGCAGCTATAACCCTGCGGGACTCCAAGAGACCCAGTACTTC. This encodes CASSYNPAGLQETQYF.

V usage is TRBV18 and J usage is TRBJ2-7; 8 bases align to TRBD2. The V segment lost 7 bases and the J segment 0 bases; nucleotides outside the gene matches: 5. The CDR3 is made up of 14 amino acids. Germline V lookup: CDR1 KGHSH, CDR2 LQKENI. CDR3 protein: CASLAGTSSYEQYF. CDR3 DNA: TGTGCCAGCTTAGCGGGGACCTCCTCCTACGAGCAGTACTTC. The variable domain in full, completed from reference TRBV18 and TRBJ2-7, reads NAGVMQNPRHLVRRRGQEARLRCSPMKGHSHVYWYRQLPEEGLKFMVYLQKENIIDESGMPKERFSAEFPKEGPSILRIQQVVRGDSAAYFCASLAGTSSYEQYFGPGTRLTVT.

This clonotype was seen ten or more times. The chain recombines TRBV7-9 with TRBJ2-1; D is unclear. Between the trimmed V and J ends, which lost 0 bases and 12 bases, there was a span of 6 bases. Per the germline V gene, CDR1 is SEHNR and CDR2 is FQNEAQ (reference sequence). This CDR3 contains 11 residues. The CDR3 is CASSLAKGQFF. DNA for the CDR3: TGTGCCAGCAGCTTAGCGAAGGGGCAGTTCTTC.

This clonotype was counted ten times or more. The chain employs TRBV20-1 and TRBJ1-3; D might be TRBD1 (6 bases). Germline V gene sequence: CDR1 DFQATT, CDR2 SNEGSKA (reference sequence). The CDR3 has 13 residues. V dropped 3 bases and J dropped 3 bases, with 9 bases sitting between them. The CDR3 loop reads CSASWGLGNTIYF. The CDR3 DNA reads TGCAGTGCTAGTTGGGGGCTTGGAAACACCATATATTTT.

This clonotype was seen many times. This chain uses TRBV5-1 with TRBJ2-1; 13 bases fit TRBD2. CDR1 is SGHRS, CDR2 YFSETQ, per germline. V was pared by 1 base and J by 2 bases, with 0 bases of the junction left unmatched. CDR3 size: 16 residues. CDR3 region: CASSLTSGRAYNEQFF. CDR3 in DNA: TGCGCCAGCAGCTTGACTAGCGGGAGGGCCTACAATGAGCAGTTCTTC. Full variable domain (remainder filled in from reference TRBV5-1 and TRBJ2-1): KAGVTQTPRYLIKTRGQQVTLSCSPISGHRSVSWYQQTPGQGLQFLFEYFSETQRNKGNFPGRFSGRQFSNSRSEMNVSTLELGDSALYLCASSLTSGRAYNEQFFGPGTRLTVL.

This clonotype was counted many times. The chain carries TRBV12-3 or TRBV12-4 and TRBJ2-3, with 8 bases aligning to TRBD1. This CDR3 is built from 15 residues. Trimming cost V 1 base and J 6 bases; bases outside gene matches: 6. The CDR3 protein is CASSLVGQGADTQYF. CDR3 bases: TGTGCCAGCAGTTTAGTAGGTCAGGGGGCCGATACGCAGTATTTT.

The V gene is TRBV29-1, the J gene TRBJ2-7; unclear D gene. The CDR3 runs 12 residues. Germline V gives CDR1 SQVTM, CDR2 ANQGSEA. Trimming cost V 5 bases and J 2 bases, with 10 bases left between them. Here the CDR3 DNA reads TGCAGCGTTATCCGGGTTACCTACGAGCAGTACTTC. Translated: CSVIRVTYEQYF.

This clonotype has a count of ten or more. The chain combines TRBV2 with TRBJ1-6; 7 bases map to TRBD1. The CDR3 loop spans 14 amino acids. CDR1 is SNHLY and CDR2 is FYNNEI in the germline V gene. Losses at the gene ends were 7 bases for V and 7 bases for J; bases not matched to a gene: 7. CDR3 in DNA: TGTGCCAGCATTCCGACAGGGATGAATTCACCCCTCCACTTT. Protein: CASIPTGMNSPLHF.

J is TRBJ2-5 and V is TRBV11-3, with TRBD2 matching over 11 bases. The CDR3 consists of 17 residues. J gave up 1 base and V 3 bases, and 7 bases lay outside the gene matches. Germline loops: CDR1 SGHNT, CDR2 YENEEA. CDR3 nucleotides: TGTGCCAGCAGCTTTCCGGGACTAGCGGACATCCAAGAGACCCAGTACTTC. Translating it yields CASSFPGLADIQETQYF.

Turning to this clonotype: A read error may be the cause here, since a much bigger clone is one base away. This CDR3 is CAWDGLAGVGDTQCF. The CDR3 nucleotides are TGTGCCTGGGACGGACTAGCGGGAGTGGGTGATACGCAGTGTTTT. The V and J genes are TRBV30 and TRBJ2-3; 13 bases are shared with TRBD2. Germline CDR1 and CDR2: GTSNPN and SVGIG (reference sequence). The CDR3 runs to 15 residues.

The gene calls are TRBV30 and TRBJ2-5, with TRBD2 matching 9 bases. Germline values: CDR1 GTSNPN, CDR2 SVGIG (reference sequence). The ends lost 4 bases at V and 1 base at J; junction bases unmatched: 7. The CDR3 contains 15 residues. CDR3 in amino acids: CAWKKSGRPQETQYF. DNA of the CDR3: TGTGCCTGGAAGAAGAGCGGGAGGCCCCAAGAGACCCAGTACTTC.

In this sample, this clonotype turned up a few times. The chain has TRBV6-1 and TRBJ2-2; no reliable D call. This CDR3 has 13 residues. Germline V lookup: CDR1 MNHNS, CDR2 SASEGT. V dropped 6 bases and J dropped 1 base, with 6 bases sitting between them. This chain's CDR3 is CASRTENTGELFF. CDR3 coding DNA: TGTGCCAGCAGAACCGAGAACACCGGGGAGCTGTTTTTT.

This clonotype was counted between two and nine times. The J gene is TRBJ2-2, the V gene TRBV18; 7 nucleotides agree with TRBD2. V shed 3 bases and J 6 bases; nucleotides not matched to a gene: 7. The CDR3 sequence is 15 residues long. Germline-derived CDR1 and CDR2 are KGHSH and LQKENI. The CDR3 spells CASSPSSGIPGELFF. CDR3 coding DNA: TGTGCCAGCTCACCTTCGAGCGGGATTCCCGGGGAGCTGTTTTTT.

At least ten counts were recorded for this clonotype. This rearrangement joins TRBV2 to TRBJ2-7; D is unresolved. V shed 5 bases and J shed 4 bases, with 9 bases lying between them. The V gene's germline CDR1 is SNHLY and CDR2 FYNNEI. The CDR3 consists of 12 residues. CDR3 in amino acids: CASSLDMYEQYF. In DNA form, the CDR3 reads TGTGCCAGCAGTCTAGACATGTACGAGCAGTACTTC.

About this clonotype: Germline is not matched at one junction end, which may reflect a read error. This CDR3 is CASGLDPYAQYF. The CDR3 DNA reads TGTGCCAGCGGCTTAGATCCATACGCGCAGTACTTC. The chain links TRBV11-2 to TRBJ2-7; D gene unclear. The CDR3 has 12 residues. Germline lookup yields CDR1 SGHAT and CDR2 FQNNGV.

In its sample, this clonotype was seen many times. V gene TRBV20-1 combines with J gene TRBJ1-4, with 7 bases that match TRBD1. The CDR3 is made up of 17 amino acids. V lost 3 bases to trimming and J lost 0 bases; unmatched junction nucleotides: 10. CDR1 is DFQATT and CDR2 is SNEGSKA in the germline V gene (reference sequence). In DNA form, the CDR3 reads TGCAGTGCTAGTGTACAGGGGAGGGGTGCAACTAATGAAAAACTGTTTTTT. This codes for CSASVQGRGATNEKLFF.